Sequencing of this TCR beta chain was carried out in a study of cytomegalovirus exposure and HLA in healthy donors. In its sample, this clone was seen once. Its antigen is unknown. Other DNA sequences in this sample translate to the same CDR3. The study, taken as a whole, reports: In an earlier analysis, most TCR beta V segments were productive about 87% or about 30% of the time. In all likelihood, a cluster of highly shared sequence variants was a sequencing artifact.

It was with 60 Vbeta and 13 Jbeta primers that the PCR ran. Measured with immunoSEQ multiplex PCR; TCRdb has only the in-frame clones, and not every one. The profile shows 150,000 to 200,000 clones, about 88% of them singletons. The sequenced sample consisted of PBMCs. This TCR was sampled from a woman aged 18-30 years in good health and CMV-seronegative.

CDR3 in amino acids: CASSSYTGELFF. CDR3 nucleotides: TGTGCCAGCAGCTCCTACACCGGGGAGCTGTTTTTT. V gene TRBV7-2 combines with J gene TRBJ2-2; unclear D gene. CDR3 size: 12 residues. Looked up from germline, CDR1 is SGHTA and CDR2 is FQGNSA. V was trimmed by 4 bases and J by 3 bases, leaving 3 bases between them.